The 15 T cell receptor beta chains presented below share a single source sample, sequenced in a study of CD8+ T cells in alopecia areata. Documented treatment: oral pan-JAK inhibitor, 5-10 mg twice daily. RNA extraction and reverse transcription yielded cDNA as sequencing template. TCRdb's copy holds only in-frame clones and misses some; the assay was immunoSEQ multiplex PCR. The table records some 120,000 clones, around 50% of them present only once. The sequencing here drew on CD8+ T cells sorted from blood, taken at week 24, from a patient treated with tofacitinib. The receptors stem from a human donor with alopecia areata.

The genes are TRBV11-2 and TRBJ2-7; tentatively, D is TRBD1 or TRBD2 (6 bases each). This CDR3 spans 13 amino acids. V was cut by 10 bases and J by 3 bases, with 16 bases left in between. Germline V CDR1 and CDR2: SGHAT, FQNNGV. In DNA form, the CDR3 reads TGTGCCAACTCACAGGGCGGGGACTACGAGCAGTACTTC. This sequence encodes CANSQGGDYEQYF.

This rearrangement joins TRBV29-1 to TRBJ1-2; TRBD1 matches at 11 bases. Germline CDR1 reads SQVTM; CDR2 reads ANQGSEA. The CDR3 contains 15 residues. V shed 3 bases and J 3 bases; nucleotides not matched to a gene: 6. In DNA form, the CDR3 reads TGCAGCGTTGATGACGGGACAGGGGGATACTATGGCTACACCTTC. This encodes CSVDDGTGGYYGYTF.

This clone has only a few counts. The chain uses TRBV6-4 and TRBJ2-3, with 13 bases matching TRBD2. The CDR3 runs 14 residues. Germline V gene lookup returns CDR1 MRHNA and CDR2 SNTAGT. V lost 4 bases to trimming and J lost 5 bases; unmatched junction nucleotides: 0. The CDR3 loop reads CASSGLAGGDTQYF. CDR3 coding DNA: TGTGCCAGCAGTGGACTAGCGGGGGGAGATACGCAGTATTTT.

The CDR3 DNA reads TGCAGCGTTGCGACTACCACCGGGGAGCTGTTTTTT. It is translated as CSVATTTGELFF. The chain is built from TRBV29-1 and TRBJ2-2, with a tentative D call TRBD2 (5 bases). Looked up from germline, CDR1 is SQVTM and CDR2 is ANQGSEA. This CDR3 region has 12 residues. Between the trimmed V and J ends, which lost 4 bases and 4 bases, there was a span of 7 bases.

The chain joins TRBV10-3 to TRBJ2-3; D not resolved. Trimming took 2 bases from V and 0 from J, leaving 9 bases between them. This CDR3 has 15 amino acids. Germline loops: CDR1 ENHRY, CDR2 SYGVKD. Here the CDR3 reads CAISEGGISTDTQYF. The DNA for the CDR3 is TGTGCCATCAGTGAGGGCGGAATTAGCACAGATACGCAGTATTTT.

The count of this clone is one. This rearrangement joins TRBV7-8 to TRBJ1-1, with TRBD1 identical over 7 bases. The CDR3 has 13 residues. V was clipped by 4 bases and J by 7 bases; unmatched bases: 6. The germline gives CDR1 SGHVS, CDR2 FQNEAQ. The CDR3 coding sequence is TGTGCCAGCAGCTGGGGGGGACAGTATGAAGCTTTCTTT. Residues: CASSWGGQYEAFF.

The chain recombines TRBV29-1 with TRBJ2-7; no firm D call. This CDR3 comprises 12 residues. Germline V CDR1 and CDR2: SQVTM, ANQGSEA. Trimming shortened V by 2 bases and J by 3 bases, and 8 bases separated the two germline ends. For the CDR3, the DNA is TGCAGCGTTGAATCGGTAGGCTACGAGCAGTACTTC. This translates into CSVESVGYEQYF.

Only a few counts were recorded for this clone. The chain recombines TRBV30 with TRBJ2-5; 9 bases align to TRBD2. The CDR3 has 14 amino acids. V shed 0 bases and J 2 bases; nucleotides not matched to a gene: 1. Germline assignment: CDR1 GTSNPN and CDR2 SVGIG (reference sequence). The CDR3 nucleotides read TGTGCCTGGAGTGTTACTAGCGGGCAAGAGACCCAGTACTTC. Residues: CAWSVTSGQETQYF.

This chain connects TRBV5-1 to TRBJ1-2; D possibly corresponds to TRBD1 (5 bases). CDR1 is SGHRS, CDR2 YFSETQ, per germline. The CDR3 loop spans 15 amino acids. V lost 3 bases, J lost 5 bases, and 17 bases lay in between. The CDR3 is CASSSSGTGGYGYTF. The CDR3 DNA reads TGCGCCAGCAGCTCGTCCGGGACGGGAGGGTATGGCTACACCTTC.

The rearrangement uses TRBV2 and TRBJ1-5; 7 bases agree with TRBD1. CDR1 SNHLY and CDR2 FYNNEI come from the germline V gene. This CDR3 has 14 residues. The trim removed 9 bases at V and 0 bases at J, leaving 5 bases unmatched. The CDR3 bases are TGTGCCAGGAGCGGGACAGATAGCAATCAGCCCCAGCATTTT. Translated: CARSGTDSNQPQHF.

The rearrangement joins TRBV7-9 to TRBJ1-1; tentative D call: TRBD1 (5 bases). This CDR3 comprises 13 residues. V was trimmed by 8 bases and J by 5 bases, leaving 15 bases between them. In germline, CDR1 is SEHNR, CDR2 FQNEAQ (reference sequence). CDR3 in DNA: TGTGCCAGCCGTCCTCCGGGGCTGACTGAAGCTTTCTTT. Translation: CASRPPGLTEAFF.

The chain joins TRBV19 to TRBJ2-7, with D possibly being TRBD1 or TRBD2 (5 bases each). V dropped 5 bases and J dropped 0 bases, with 11 bases sitting between them. The V gene's germline CDR1 is LNHDA and CDR2 SQIVND (reference sequence). The CDR3 is 14 amino acids. This chain's CDR3 is CASSRGWDSYEQYF. In DNA form, the CDR3 reads TGTGCCAGTAGTCGGGGCTGGGACTCCTACGAGCAGTACTTC.

This clone appeared a few times. The chain combines TRBV4-1 with TRBJ2-1; TRBD2 aligns across 8 bases. V lost 4 bases and J lost 12; bases outside the gene matches: 17. Looked up from germline, CDR1 is MGHRA and CDR2 is YSYEKL. This CDR3 contains 16 residues. CDR3 residues: CASSLVWREVAGGQFF. In DNA form, the CDR3 reads TGCGCCAGCAGCCTCGTATGGCGGGAGGTGGCGGGGGGGCAGTTCTTC.

This clone was seen more than once but under ten times. J is TRBJ1-6 and V is TRBV9, with 8 bases matching TRBD1. V gave up 1 base and J gave up 7 bases; unmatched junction bases: 1. The CDR3 consists of 14 residues. Germline V CDR1 and CDR2: SGDLS, YYNGEE. The CDR3 loop reads CASSVSGGNSPLHF. The CDR3 nucleotides read TGTGCCAGCAGCGTATCAGGGGGCAATTCACCCCTCCACTTT. Supplemented by reference TRBV9 and TRBJ1-6, the full variable domain reads DSGVTQTPKHLITATGQRVTLRCSPRSGDLSVYWYQQSLDQGLQFLIQYYNGEERAKGNILERFSAQQFPDLHSELNLSSLELGDSALYFCASSVSGGNSPLHFGNGTRLTVT.

In this sample, this clone turned up a few times. The chain employs TRBV4-3 and TRBJ1-6, with 9 bases that match TRBD1. The CDR3 is 15 amino acids. CDR1 LGHNA and CDR2 YSLEER come from the germline V gene. J lost 8 bases, V lost 1 base, and 3 bases had no gene match. CDR3 nucleotides: TGCGCCAGCAGCCAAGGTGGGACAGGGCATTCACCCCTCCACTTT. It yields the protein CASSQGGTGHSPLHF.